The clone carrying this T cell receptor beta chain was picked up one time. The data derive from a study of PD-L1 blockade in urothelial cancer. Study-level information: Analyzed time points were 3 weeks (second dose) and 6 weeks after therapy began.

The protocol was immunoSEQ multiplex PCR, while the TCRdb copy is restricted to in-frame clones and leaves out a portion. The table lists tens of thousands of clones, roughly 84% of them singletons. The CDR3 runs 16 residues. The germline gives CDR1 MGHDK, CDR2 SYGVNS. The V and J ends lost 3 bases and 6 bases, in that order; junction bases with no gene match: 7. The sample here was PBMCs, taken around atezolizumab (anti-PD-L1) treatment. The clonotype comes from a man between 40 and 49 years old with urothelial cancer. The chain links TRBV25-1 to TRBJ2-1; 11 bases are shared with TRBD2. The DNA for the CDR3 is TGTGCCAGCAGTGAGGAGGTTAGCGGGAGGGCCAATGAGCAGTTCTTC. Translated, it gives CASSEEVSGRANEQFF.